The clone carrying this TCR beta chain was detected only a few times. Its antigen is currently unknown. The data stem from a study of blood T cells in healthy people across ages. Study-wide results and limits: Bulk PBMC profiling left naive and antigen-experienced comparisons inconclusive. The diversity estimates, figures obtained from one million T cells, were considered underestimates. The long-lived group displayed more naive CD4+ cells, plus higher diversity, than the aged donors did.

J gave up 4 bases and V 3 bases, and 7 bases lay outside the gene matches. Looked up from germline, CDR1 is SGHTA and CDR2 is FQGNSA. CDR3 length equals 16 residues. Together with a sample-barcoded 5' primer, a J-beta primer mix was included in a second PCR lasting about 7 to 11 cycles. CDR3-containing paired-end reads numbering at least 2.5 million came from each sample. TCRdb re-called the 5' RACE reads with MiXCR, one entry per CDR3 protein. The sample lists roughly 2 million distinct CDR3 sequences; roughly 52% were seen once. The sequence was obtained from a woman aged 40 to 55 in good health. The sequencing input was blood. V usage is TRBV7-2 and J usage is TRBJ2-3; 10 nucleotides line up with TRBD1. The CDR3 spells CASSFPGTGVADTQYF. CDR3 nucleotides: TGTGCCAGCAGCTTTCCCGGGACAGGGGTTGCAGATACGCAGTATTTT.